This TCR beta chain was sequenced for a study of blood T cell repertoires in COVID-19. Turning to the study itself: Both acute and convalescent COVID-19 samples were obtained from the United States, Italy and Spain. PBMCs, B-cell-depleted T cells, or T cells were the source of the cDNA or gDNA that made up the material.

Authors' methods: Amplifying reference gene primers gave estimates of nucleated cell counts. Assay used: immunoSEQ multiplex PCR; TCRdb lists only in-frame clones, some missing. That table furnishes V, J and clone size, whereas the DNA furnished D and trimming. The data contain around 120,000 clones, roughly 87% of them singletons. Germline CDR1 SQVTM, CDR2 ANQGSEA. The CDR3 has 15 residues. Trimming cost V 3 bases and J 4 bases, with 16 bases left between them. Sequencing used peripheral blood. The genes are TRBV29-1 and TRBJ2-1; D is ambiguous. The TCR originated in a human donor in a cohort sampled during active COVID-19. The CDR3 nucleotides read TGCAGCGTTGATTGGCGGAAGGAAACTTACAATGAGCAGTTCTTC. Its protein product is CSVDWRKETYNEQFF.